This TCR beta chain emerged from a study of T-cell memory formation after mild COVID-19. This CDR3 is 15 amino acids long. Germline V gene data show CDR1 as SGHRS and CDR2 as YFSETQ. V was trimmed by 0 bases and J by 0 bases, leaving 10 bases between them. TCRdb analysed the 5' RACE reads with MiXCR anew, one entry per CDR3 protein. The sample yields over 450,000 distinct CDR3 sequences, roughly 20% seen once. The genes are TRBV5-1 and TRBJ2-7, with D possibly being TRBD2 (6 bases). Material for sequencing was PBMCs or a T cell subset sorted from them (not recorded which). The sequence was obtained from an adult woman who had mild COVID-19 (a few samples of this study predate the infection). Cell type and time point are not known. CDR3 sequence (DNA): TGCGCCAGCAGCTTGGCACCGGGGGACTCCTACGAGCAGTACTTC. Amino acids: CASSLAPGDSYEQYF.